These 2 T cell receptor beta chains were sequenced from one sample in a study of T cell responses to AZD1222 COVID-19 vaccine. Clones were read by immunoSEQ multiplex PCR, and TCRdb kept only the in-frame ones, dropping some. Among 250,000 to 300,000 clones listed, 90% to 95% were seen once. The sequencing here drew on peripheral blood, taken 28 days after the second AZD1222 dose. The source is an adult who received the AZD1222 COVID-19 vaccine.

V and J are TRBV7-2 and TRBJ2-6, with unresolved D. Per germline, CDR1 SGHTA and CDR2 FQGNSA. The CDR3 contains 15 residues. The germline V and J ends were trimmed by 7 bases and 4 bases, with 14 bases remaining between them. CDR3 nucleotides: TGTGCCAGCACCCCTTTCACGGTCGGGGCCAACGTCCTGACTTTC. The encoded protein is CASTPFTVGANVLTF.

The genes are TRBV3-1 (or the pseudogene TRBV3-2) and TRBJ2-2; D call uncertain. Germline CDR1 reads LGHDT; CDR2 reads YNNKEL (reference sequence). This CDR3 region has 13 residues. Trimming shortened V by 2 bases and J by 3 bases, and 4 bases separated the two germline ends. Written as DNA, the CDR3 is TGTGCCAGCAGCCAAATGGACACCGGGGAGCTGTTTTTT. It encodes CASSQMDTGELFF.